The clone carrying this T cell receptor beta chain showed up many times. What it binds is not known. This entry comes from a study of T cells after yellow fever vaccination. Study context: Preparation of the low-cell-number fractions used SMART-Seq v4 Ultra Low Input.

By 5'RACE template switching, TCR cDNA was produced, with a universal primer site and UMIs added in the process. TCRdb called the 5' RACE reads again in MiXCR, with one record for every CDR3 protein. Of 200,000 to 300,000 distinct CDR3 sequences in the sample, 3.6% were seen once. Trimming left V 5 bases short and J 5 bases short, with 13 bases between. The CDR3 consists of 13 residues. The germline V gene has CDR1 DFQATT and CDR2 SNEGSKA (reference sequence). General study points: FACS-sorted repertoires might harbor abundant contaminating clonotypes from the bulk population.

Sequenced material: PBMCs, taken 15 days after the yellow fever booster vaccination. The chain uses TRBV20-1 and TRBJ1-5, with D uncertain. The clonotype comes from a man between 18 and 35 years old who received the YFV17D yellow fever vaccine. The CDR3, as DNA: TGCAGTGCTCTGGAGGAGCCACATCAGCCCCAGCATTTT. Encoded protein: CSALEEPHQPQHF.